This section outlines one T cell receptor (beta chain) sequence together with its context. Under the authors' procedure: Estimation of nucleated cell counts was performed using reference gene primer amplification. Clones were read by immunoSEQ multiplex PCR, and TCRdb kept only the in-frame ones, dropping some. V, J and clone size were drawn from that table, and D and trimming were deduced from the DNA. The table has approximately 330,000 clones, about 86% seen once. The length of the CDR3 is 15 residues. V shed 2 bases, J shed 5 bases, and the junction held 4 bases outside the gene matches. Germline assignment: CDR1 SNHLY and CDR2 FYNNEI. The entry originates in a study of blood T cell repertoires in COVID-19. As for the study in general: The cDNA or gDNA used as material had been derived from T cells, B-cell-depleted T cells, or PBMCs.

Participants, 18 to 89 years old, spanned about two dozen US areas. Categorization into cohorts depended on clinical history that participants reported. The rearrangement joins TRBV2 to TRBJ1-5; the match to TRBD1 covers 9 bases. The sequenced sample consisted of PBMCs or T cells enriched from blood (not recorded which). This TCR was recovered from a woman aged 40 to 50 with acute COVID-19. CDR3: CASSERDRADQPQHF. As DNA, the CDR3 is TGTGCCAGCAGTGAAAGGGACAGGGCAGATCAGCCCCAGCATTTT.